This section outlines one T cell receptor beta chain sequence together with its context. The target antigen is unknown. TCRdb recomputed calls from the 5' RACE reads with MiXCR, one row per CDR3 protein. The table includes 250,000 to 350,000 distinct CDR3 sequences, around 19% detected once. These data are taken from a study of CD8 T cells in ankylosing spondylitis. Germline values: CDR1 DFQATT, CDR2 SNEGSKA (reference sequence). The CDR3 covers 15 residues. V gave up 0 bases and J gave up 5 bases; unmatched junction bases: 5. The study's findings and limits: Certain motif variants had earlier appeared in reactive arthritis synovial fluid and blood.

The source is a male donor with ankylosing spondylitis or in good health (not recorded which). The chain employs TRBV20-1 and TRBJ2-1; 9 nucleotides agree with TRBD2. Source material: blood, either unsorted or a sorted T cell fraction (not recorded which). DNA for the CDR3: TGCAGTGCTAGAGATCGGTCTAGCGGGAACAATGAGCAGTTCTTC. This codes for CSARDRSSGNNEQFF.